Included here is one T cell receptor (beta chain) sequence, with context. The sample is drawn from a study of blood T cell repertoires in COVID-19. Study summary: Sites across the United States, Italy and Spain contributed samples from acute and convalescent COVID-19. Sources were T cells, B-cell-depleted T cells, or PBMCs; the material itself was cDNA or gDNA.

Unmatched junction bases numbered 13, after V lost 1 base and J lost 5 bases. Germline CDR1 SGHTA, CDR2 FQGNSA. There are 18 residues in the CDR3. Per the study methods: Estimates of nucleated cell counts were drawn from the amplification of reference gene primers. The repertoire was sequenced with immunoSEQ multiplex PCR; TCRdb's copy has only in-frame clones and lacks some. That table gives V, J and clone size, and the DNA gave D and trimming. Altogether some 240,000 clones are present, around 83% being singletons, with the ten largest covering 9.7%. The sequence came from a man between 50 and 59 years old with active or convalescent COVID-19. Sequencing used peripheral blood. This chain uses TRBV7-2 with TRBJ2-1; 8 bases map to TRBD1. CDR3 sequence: CASSLGPGQGSLNNEQFF. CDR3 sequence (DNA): TGTGCCAGCAGCTTAGGCCCCGGACAGGGATCCCTAAACAATGAGCAGTTCTTC. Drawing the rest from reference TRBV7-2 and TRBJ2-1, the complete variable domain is GAGVSQSPSNKVTEKGKDVELRCDPISGHTALYWYRQSLGQGLEFLIYFQGNSAPDKSGLPSDRFSAERTGGSVSTLTIQRTQQEDSAVYLCASSLGPGQGSLNNEQFFGPGTRLTVL.